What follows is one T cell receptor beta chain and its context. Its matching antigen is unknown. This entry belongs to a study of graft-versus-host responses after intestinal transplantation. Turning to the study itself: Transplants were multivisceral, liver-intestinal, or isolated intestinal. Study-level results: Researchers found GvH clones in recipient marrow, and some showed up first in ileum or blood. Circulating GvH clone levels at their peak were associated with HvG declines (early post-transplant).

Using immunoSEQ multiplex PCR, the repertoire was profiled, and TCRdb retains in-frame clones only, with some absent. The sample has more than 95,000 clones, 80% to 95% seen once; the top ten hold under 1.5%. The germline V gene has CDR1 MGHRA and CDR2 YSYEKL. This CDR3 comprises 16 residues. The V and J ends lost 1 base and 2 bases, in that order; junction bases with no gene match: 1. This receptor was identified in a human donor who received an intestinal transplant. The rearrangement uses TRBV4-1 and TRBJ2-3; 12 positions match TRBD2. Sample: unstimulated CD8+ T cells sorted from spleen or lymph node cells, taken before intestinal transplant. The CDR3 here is CASSQGTSGDTDTQYF. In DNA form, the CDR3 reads TGCGCCAGCAGCCAAGGGACTAGCGGGGACACAGATACGCAGTATTTT.